These 5 T cell receptor beta chains were all obtained from the same sample, sequenced in a study of early T cells in non-severe SARS-CoV-2 infection. Via MiXCR, TCRdb re-called the 5' RACE reads, giving one row per CDR3 protein. The data contain approximately 81,000 distinct CDR3 sequences, 6% to 7% of them singletons. Source material: whole blood. The receptors come from an adult who was a healthcare worker with PCR-confirmed SARS-CoV-2 infection or an uninfected control (not recorded which).

Ten or more counts support this clonotype. The V and J genes are TRBV27 and TRBJ2-7; perhaps D is TRBD1 or TRBD2 (5 bases each). V lost 6 bases and J 2 bases, leaving 14 bases between the germline ends. The CDR3 loop spans 14 amino acids. CDR1 is MNHEY and CDR2 is SMNVEV in the germline V gene (reference sequence). CDR3 region: CASRIRDPPYEQYF. In DNA, the CDR3 is TGTGCCAGCAGGATCCGGGACCCGCCCTACGAGCAGTACTTC.

This clonotype was picked up a small number of times. The chain joins TRBV12-3 or TRBV12-4 to TRBJ2-2; TRBD2 aligns across 11 bases. CDR3 length equals 17 residues. The V gene end was trimmed by 6 bases and the J gene end by 3 bases; junction bases not matched to a gene: 9. In nucleotides, the CDR3 is TGTGCCAGCAGCACCCCTAGCGGGAGGACGTACACCGGGGAGCTGTTTTTT. Its translation: CASSTPSGRTYTGELFF.

This clonotype was detected a few times. This chain joins TRBV20-1 and TRBJ2-5; D might be TRBD1 (6 bases). V dropped 4 bases and J dropped 7 bases, with 19 bases sitting between them. Germline CDR1 DFQATT, CDR2 SNEGSKA (reference sequence). The CDR3 runs to 14 residues. The CDR3 region is CSATRDTGPGTQYF. CDR3 nucleotide sequence: TGCAGTGCTACCAGGGACACTGGGCCAGGGACCCAGTACTTC.

There are many counts of this clonotype. The chain is built from TRBV10-3 and TRBJ2-5; TRBD2 matches at 9 bases. The CDR3 runs 12 residues. Trimming removed 10 bases from V and 4 bases from J; junction bases left unmatched: 4. Germline-derived CDR1 and CDR2 are ENHRY and SYGVKD. In nucleotides, the CDR3 is TGTGCCACGGCACTAGCGGGAGAGACCCAGTACTTC. Residues: CATALAGETQYF.

This clonotype was detected only a few times. The chain has TRBV5-6 and TRBJ2-7, with no clear D. The CDR3 extends over 13 amino acids. Trimming removed 4 bases at V and 3 bases at J, with 11 bases between. Germline assignment: CDR1 SGHDT and CDR2 YYEEEE. The CDR3 nucleotides are TGTGCCAGCAGCGCACGTCTGGGCTACGAGCAGTACTTC. Protein sequence: CASSARLGYEQYF. Together with reference TRBV5-6 and TRBJ2-7, the CDR3 gives the full variable domain: DAGVTQSPTHLIKTRGQQVTLRCSPKSGHDTVSWYQQALGQGPQFIFQYYEEEERQRGNFPDRFSGHQFPNYSSELNVNALLLGDSALYLCASSARLGYEQYFGPGTRLTVT.